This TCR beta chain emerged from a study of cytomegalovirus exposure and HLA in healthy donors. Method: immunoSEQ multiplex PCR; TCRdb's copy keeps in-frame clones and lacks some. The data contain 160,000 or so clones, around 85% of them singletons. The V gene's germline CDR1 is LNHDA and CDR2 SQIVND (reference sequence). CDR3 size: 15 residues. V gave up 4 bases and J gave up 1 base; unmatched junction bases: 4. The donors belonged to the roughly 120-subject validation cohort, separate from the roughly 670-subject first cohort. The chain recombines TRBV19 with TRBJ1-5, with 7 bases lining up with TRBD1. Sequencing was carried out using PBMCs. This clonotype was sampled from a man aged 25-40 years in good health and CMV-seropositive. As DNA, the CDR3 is TGTGCCAGTAGTACGACAGGGTCGAGCAATCAGCCCCAGCATTTT. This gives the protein CASSTTGSSNQPQHF.